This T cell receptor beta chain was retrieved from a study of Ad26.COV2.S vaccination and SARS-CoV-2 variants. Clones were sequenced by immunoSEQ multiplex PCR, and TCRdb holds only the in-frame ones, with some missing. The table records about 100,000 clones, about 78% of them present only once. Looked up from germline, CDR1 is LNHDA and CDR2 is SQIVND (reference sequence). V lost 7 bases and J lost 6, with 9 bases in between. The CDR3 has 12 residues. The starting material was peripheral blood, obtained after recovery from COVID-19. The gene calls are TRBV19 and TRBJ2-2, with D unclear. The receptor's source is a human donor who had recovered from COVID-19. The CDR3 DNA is TGTGCCAGTAACTTTCTGGCCGGGGAGCTGTTTTTT. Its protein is CASNFLAGELFF.